These T cell receptor beta chains were read from a single sample in a study of blood T cell repertoires in COVID-19. Some clones are missing from TCRdb's copy, which holds only in-frame ones; the method was immunoSEQ multiplex PCR. The repertoire holds some 130,000 clones, roughly four fifths seen once, with about 17% in the top ten. Sequenced sample: peripheral blood. The receptors were gathered from a woman in her 50s with acute or convalescent COVID-19. Each CDR3 is given with its conserved first and last residue. The D gene is left open where the match is weak. Clone size is given for some rows only: seen once, a few or many times, or a class if the clone is expanded.

clone size: once
J gene: TRBJ1-2
D gene: NA
V gene: TRBV2
CDR3 DNA: TGTGCCAGCAGAGCCCTTTCAGGGGTTAACTATGGCTACACCTTC
CDR3 protein: CASRALSGVNYGYTF

clone size: NA
J gene: TRBJ1-5
D gene: NA
V gene: TRBV19
CDR3 DNA: TGTGCCAGTAGTCTAGGAGACAGGTTCAATCAGCCCCAGCATTTT
CDR3 protein: CASSLGDRFNQPQHF

clone size: NA
J gene: TRBJ2-5
D gene: NA
V gene: TRBV3-1/TRBV3-2
CDR3 DNA: TGTGCCAGCAGCCAAATTCGGGGAGGGGGTGAGACCCAGTACTTC
CDR3 protein: CASSQIRGGGETQYF

clone size: once
J gene: TRBJ1-6
D gene: TRBD1
V gene: TRBV30
CDR3 DNA: TGTGCCTGGAGTATACCGGGACAGGGGGGAAATTCACCCCTCCACTTT
CDR3 protein: CAWSIPGQGGNSPLHF

clone size: NA
J gene: TRBJ1-1
D gene: NA
V gene: TRBV5-6
CDR3 DNA: TGTGCCAGCAGCTTCCTACAGGGATCGAACACTGAAGCTTTCTTT
CDR3 protein: CASSFLQGSNTEAFF

clone size: NA
J gene: TRBJ1-2
D gene: TRBD1
V gene: TRBV7-9
CDR3 DNA: TGTGCCAGCACCATGTGGGGGGACAGGGACTATGGCTACACCTTC
CDR3 protein: CASTMWGDRDYGYTF

clone size: NA
J gene: TRBJ2-2
D gene: NA
V gene: TRBV15
CDR3 DNA: TGTGCCACCAGCAGAGCGAATAGGGGCATTGGAGCCGGGGAGCTGTTTTTT
CDR3 protein: CATSRANRGIGAGELFF

clone size: NA
J gene: TRBJ2-7
D gene: NA
V gene: TRBV27
CDR3 DNA: TGTGCCAGCAGTTCCCCCGGGACATATTCCTACGAGCAGTACTTC
CDR3 protein: CASSSPGTYSYEQYF

clone size: NA
J gene: TRBJ1-1
D gene: NA
V gene: TRBV21-1
CDR3 DNA: TGTGCCAGCAGCAAAAGTCAATATGACAGGGAGAACACTGAAGCTTTCTTT
CDR3 protein: CASSKSQYDRENTEAFF

clone size: NA
J gene: TRBJ1-1
D gene: NA
V gene: TRBV5-1
CDR3 DNA: TGCGCCAGCAGCTTGGGACAGGAGAACACTGAAGCTTTCTTT
CDR3 protein: CASSLGQENTEAFF

clone size: NA
J gene: TRBJ1-6
D gene: TRBD1
V gene: TRBV6-5
CDR3 DNA: TGTGCCAGCAGACCCATCGACAGGGTGGGTTCACCCCTCCACTTT
CDR3 protein: CASRPIDRVGSPLHF

clone size: NA
J gene: TRBJ1-2
D gene: NA
V gene: TRBV7-2
CDR3 DNA: TGTGCCAGCAGCGATCCGGGTTACAACTATGGCTACACCTTC
CDR3 protein: CASSDPGYNYGYTF

clone size: NA
J gene: TRBJ1-2
D gene: NA
V gene: TRBV27
CDR3 DNA: TGTGCCAGCACCACCTCAGGGTGGAGAGGCTACACCTTC
CDR3 protein: CASTTSGWRGYTF

clone size: NA
J gene: TRBJ2-3
D gene: TRBD2
V gene: TRBV11-2
CDR3 DNA: TGTGCCAGCAGCCCGGGACTAGGCTTAAGCACAGATACGCAGTATTTT
CDR3 protein: CASSPGLGLSTDTQYF

clone size: NA
J gene: TRBJ1-4
D gene: NA
V gene: TRBV7-9
CDR3 DNA: TGTGCCAGCAGCTTATCTTCAGGGCGGAATAATGAAAAACTGTTTTTT
CDR3 protein: CASSLSSGRNNEKLFF

clone size: NA
J gene: TRBJ2-7
D gene: TRBD1
V gene: TRBV19
CDR3 DNA: TGTGCCAGTAGGGGGACAGCGTACGAGCAGTACTTC
CDR3 protein: CASRGTAYEQYF

clone size: NA
J gene: TRBJ1-2
D gene: TRBD1
V gene: TRBV10-3
CDR3 DNA: TGTGCCATCACTACCGGACAGGGGGCTTCTGGCTACACCTTC
CDR3 protein: CAITTGQGASGYTF

clone size: once
J gene: TRBJ1-2
D gene: NA
V gene: TRBV9
CDR3 DNA: TGTGCCAGCAGCGCCAGAGCGGGGGAGTCCTATGGCTACACCTTC
CDR3 protein: CASSARAGESYGYTF

clone size: NA
J gene: TRBJ1-4
D gene: NA
V gene: TRBV9
CDR3 DNA: TGTGCCAGCAGCGTAGCTCGCGAGGGGGACCGGAATGAAAAACTGTTTTTT
CDR3 protein: CASSVAREGDRNEKLFF

clone size: NA
J gene: TRBJ1-2
D gene: NA
V gene: TRBV7-2
CDR3 DNA: TGTGCCAGCAGCCCCCGGGTCCTCTCTTTTTATGGCTACACCTTC
CDR3 protein: CASSPRVLSFYGYTF

clone size: once
J gene: TRBJ1-1
D gene: NA
V gene: TRBV5-4
CDR3 DNA: TGTGCCAGCAGCGTCCCGGGGTGGGGCACTGAAGCTTTCTTT
CDR3 protein: CASSVPGWGTEAFF

clone size: NA
J gene: TRBJ1-4
D gene: NA
V gene: TRBV19
CDR3 DNA: TGTGCCAGTAGTATCCTAGGCAGTCCTACTGAAAAACTGTTTTTT
CDR3 protein: CASSILGSPTEKLFF

clone size: NA
J gene: TRBJ1-5
D gene: NA
V gene: TRBV6-5
CDR3 DNA: TGTGCCAGCACCAATTCACAGCCCCAGCATTTT
CDR3 protein: CASTNSQPQHF

clone size: once
J gene: TRBJ1-6
D gene: TRBD1
V gene: TRBV3-1/TRBV3-2
CDR3 DNA: TGTGCCAGCAGCCTGCGGACCGGGACAGGGGGTGCTGGGGGTAATTCACCCCTCCACTTT
CDR3 protein: CASSLRTGTGGAGGNSPLHF

clone size: NA
J gene: TRBJ1-2
D gene: NA
V gene: TRBV6-5
CDR3 DNA: TGTGCCAGCAGTTCAACTACAGGAATTCCCTATGGCTACACCTTC
CDR3 protein: CASSSTTGIPYGYTF

clone size: NA
J gene: TRBJ1-4
D gene: TRBD1
V gene: TRBV11-1
CDR3 DNA: TGTGCCAGCAGCGCGGACAGGGATAATGAAAAACTGTTTTTT
CDR3 protein: CASSADRDNEKLFF

clone size: NA
J gene: TRBJ2-7
D gene: NA
V gene: TRBV12-3/TRBV12-4
CDR3 DNA: TGTGCCAGCAGTTTAGGACAGAACTACGAGCAGTACTTC
CDR3 protein: CASSLGQNYEQYF

clone size: NA
J gene: TRBJ1-5
D gene: NA
V gene: TRBV7-6
CDR3 DNA: TGTGCCAGCAGTTCAGGGTTCGTTCAGCCCCAGCATTTT
CDR3 protein: CASSSGFVQPQHF

clone size: NA
J gene: TRBJ2-7
D gene: NA
V gene: TRBV28
CDR3 DNA: TGTGCCAGCAGATTTGGGAGACCCTACGAGCAGTACTTC
CDR3 protein: CASRFGRPYEQYF

clone size: once
J gene: TRBJ2-7
D gene: TRBD2
V gene: TRBV3-1/TRBV3-2
CDR3 DNA: TGTGCCAGCAGCCAACCGGGGGGGACCTACGAGCAGTACTTC
CDR3 protein: CASSQPGGTYEQYF

clone size: NA
J gene: TRBJ2-2
D gene: TRBD1
V gene: TRBV6-5
CDR3 DNA: TGTGCCAGCTATCGGACAGGGGATGTCGGGGAGCTGTTTTTT
CDR3 protein: CASYRTGDVGELFF

clone size: NA
J gene: TRBJ1-1
D gene: NA
V gene: TRBV5-1
CDR3 DNA: TGCGCCAGCAGCGCGGGGGGATTTGAAGCTTTCTTT
CDR3 protein: CASSAGGFEAFF

clone size: once
J gene: TRBJ2-7
D gene: TRBD2
V gene: TRBV6-5
CDR3 DNA: TGTGCCACCGGCTCGCTAGCGGGAGAATACGAGCAGTACTTC
CDR3 protein: CATGSLAGEYEQYF

clone size: NA
J gene: TRBJ2-3
D gene: NA
V gene: TRBV10-1
CDR3 DNA: TGCGCCAGCCGTGAAGGTCGGGGGAACACAGATACGCAGTATTTT
CDR3 protein: CASREGRGNTDTQYF

clone size: few
J gene: TRBJ1-2
D gene: TRBD1
V gene: TRBV5-1
CDR3 DNA: TGCGCCAGCAGCGCGGACAGGGTAGCCTATGGCTACACCTTC
CDR3 protein: CASSADRVAYGYTF

clone size: NA
J gene: TRBJ1-4
D gene: NA
V gene: TRBV5-1
CDR3 DNA: TGCGCCAGCAGCTCCCTACAGGGAGTTGGCGAAAAACTGTTTTTT
CDR3 protein: CASSSLQGVGEKLFF

clone size: NA
J gene: TRBJ1-2
D gene: NA
V gene: TRBV10-2
CDR3 DNA: TGCGCCAGCAGTGAGTCTGGGGGGGGCTACACCTTC
CDR3 protein: CASSESGGGYTF

clone size: NA
J gene: TRBJ1-4
D gene: TRBD1
V gene: TRBV7-6
CDR3 DNA: TGTGCCAGCAGCATAGCACAGGGGCGGGATGAAAAACTGTTTTTT
CDR3 protein: CASSIAQGRDEKLFF

clone size: NA
J gene: TRBJ1-1
D gene: NA
V gene: TRBV6-5
CDR3 DNA: TGTGCCAGCAGAATACAGGGCGTGAACACTGAAGCTTTCTTT
CDR3 protein: CASRIQGVNTEAFF

clone size: NA
J gene: TRBJ2-1
D gene: TRBD2
V gene: TRBV4-2
CDR3 DNA: TGTGCCAGCAGCCAAGAGACCGGGACTAAGCAGTTCTTC
CDR3 protein: CASSQETGTKQFF

clone size: NA
J gene: TRBJ2-1
D gene: TRBD2
V gene: TRBV27
CDR3 DNA: TGTGCCAGCAGATCCCTCGGACTAGCGGGGCTTAATGAGCAGTTCTTC
CDR3 protein: CASRSLGLAGLNEQFF